The entry below describes one T cell receptor (beta chain). Its antigen is unknown. Base qualities are not provided; no much larger clone lies one nucleotide away. Using the deep immunoSEQ assay, multiplex PCR amplified TCR CDR3 regions from genomic DNA. Extracted genomic DNA from each cell subset was distributed evenly across all wells of several immunoSEQ 96-well plates, and each plate was treated as a replicate. For sorted subsets, 200 ng of genomic DNA, equivalent to tens of thousands of T cell genomes, went into each replicate PCR. Purified libraries were measured with a Qubit 3.0 fluorometer, size-checked on a Bioanalyzer 2100, and measured again with the KAPA Library Quantification kit. A separate single-read 150-cycle Illumina NextSeq 550 flow cell was used to sequence each immunoSEQ 96-well plate. For the original study's pipeline: Because only junctional sequences without quality scores were contained in the immunoSEQ output, filtering matching that applied to full-length reads could not be performed. Sequences were annotated with PyIR, a Python wrapper for IgBLAST v1.9, and V/J genes and CDR3 were assigned using IMGT germline references. Reads with weak V/J assignments (E-value above 1e-6), missing CDR3, stop codons, out-of-frame junctions, or ambiguous translated residues were removed. V3J clonotypes were defined by identical inferred V gene, J gene, and CDR3 amino acid sequence. Percentage overlap between repertoires was calculated by dividing the number of shared unique clonotypes by the size of the smaller repertoire. RTK rarefaction, the Chao1 estimator, and Recon v2.1 estimates of unobserved clonotypes were used to assess repertoire richness. Generation probabilities were computed with OLGA for all TCRbeta clonotypes obtained by the gDNA method from several donors. As stored in TCRdb, this immuneACCESS dataset retains in-frame rearrangements with V and J assigned. A fraction of the clones does not appear; measured against another copy, unresolved V genes explain less than half of the discrepancy, and the remainder lacks a known reason. V, J and clone size were drawn from that table, and D and trimming were deduced from the DNA. This sample comprises some 2.3 million clones, approximately 95% of them detected only once. Of the sample, 0.3% to 0.4% falls within the top ten clones.

The donors were healthy, HIV-negative adults with no recently reported acute infections or vaccinations. Every donor was a Caucasian adult living in Nashville, Tennessee, USA. CD4+ T cells were enriched by magnetic negative selection, after which naive cells were positively selected on CD45RA and the negative fraction was taken as the memory subset. After blood collection by leukapheresis, PBMCs were isolated using Ficoll-Histopaque density gradient centrifugation and then cryopreserved in the vapor phase of liquid nitrogen. Purity and quantity of every magnetically sorted T cell population were checked by analytical flow cytometry. From each sorted fraction, genomic DNA was isolated and quantified by UV absorbance on a Nanodrop 2000c. This sample was included in a study of shared clonotypes between healthy human individuals (dated by TCRdb to 2018 to 2021). For context, the study as a whole: A few men and two women, aged 18 to 49 years, made up the cohort. Per donor, leukapheresis produced somewhere between about 0.94 and 9 billion PBMCs. The study deeply sequenced blood TCR repertoires of five healthy adults to estimate repertoire size and the extent of clonotype sharing between individuals. For each donor, CD4 naive and CD4 memory were each run on three plates, CD8 naive on two plates, and CD8 memory on one plate. To increase sequencing depth and limit assay-specific biases, different laboratories used diverse techniques to prepare libraries and sequence TCR repertoires.

What the work shows at the level of the full study, not this receptor alone: Naive subsets generally had larger estimated clonotype richness than memory subsets. Compared with non-shared clonotypes, the clonotypes found in all four sorted-subset donors had higher generation probabilities. Incomplete sequencing was indicated by rarefaction of sorted-subset datasets, despite the large sequencing depth. Pairwise subsampling indicated that sequencing depth was expected to affect the degree of clonotype sharing among donors. Because the study included a small number of donors, the genetic and exposure-history diversity represented was limited. Sampling was limited to blood, and TCR repertoires in tissue likely differ from TCR repertoires in blood. About 4.5% of naive CD4, 3.5% of naive CD8, 2.3% of memory CD4, and approximately 0.4% of memory CD8 clonotypes were shared across a few donors.

Sequenced input: naive CD4+ T cells from PBMCs. In the paper's terms, the cell subset or site label means: CD45RA+ positively selected. This receptor was taken from a man between 18 and 29 years old in good health. Some clones in this sample may be carry-over from other donors' samples.

At the DNA level, the sequence is TGCGCCAGCAGCTCCCGATCTCAGGACAGGAGCGAGCAGTACTTC. Its protein reads: CASSSRSQDRSEQYF. The chain links TRBV5-1 with TRBJ2-7; 7 junctional bases match TRBD1. Reading from cysteine to phenylalanine, the CDR3 counts 15 amino acids. Kept here is only the CDR3 DNA, which spans 45 bases and is read in frame from base 1. The germline V and J ends show losses of 3 bases and 6 bases respectively, and no gene match explains 12 bases of the junction. CDR1 and CDR2 are drawn from the germline V gene: SGHRS, YFSETQ.